The present TCR beta chain was sequenced within a study of T cells in Graves' hyperthyroidism and ophthalmopathy. Study-level points and caveats: The model identified upcoming ophthalmopathy a median approximately 6.4 months ahead of onset.

The CDR3 consists of 16 residues. Germline-derived CDR1 and CDR2 are ENHRY and SYGVKD. V shed 3 bases and J 7 bases; nucleotides not matched to a gene: 14. Amplification targeted TCR beta CDR3 regions from RNA transcripts. First-round RT-PCR targeting the TCR CDR3 was performed with the HTBI primer set. TCRdb re-derived calls from the multiplex PCR reads in MiXCR, one entry per CDR3 protein. The sample shows 450,000 to 700,000 distinct CDR3 sequences, 46% of them seen only once. As concerns this clonotype: Its target is not known.

A lack of ophthalmopathy progression within 18 months defined stable Graves' hyperthyroidism. Together with thyroid ultrasound, orbital computed tomography, serum thyroxine and TRAb, clinical symptoms were used for diagnoses. The chain employs TRBV10-3 and TRBJ1-1, with 7 bases that match TRBD1. The sample was peripheral blood or thyroid tissue (not recorded which). This TCR derives from a woman younger than 35 with Graves' hyperthyroidism. CDR3 loop: CAISDPWTGRLNEAFF. CDR3 coding DNA: TGTGCCATCAGTGACCCCTGGACAGGTCGGCTCAATGAAGCTTTCTTT.